The entry that follows covers one T cell receptor (beta chain) sequence. V was pared by 6 bases and J by 4 bases, with 8 bases between. Germline CDR1 and CDR2: SNHLY and FYNNEI. This CDR3 region has 12 residues. This entry is derived from a study of control samples from healthy donors and cancer patients. Some clones are missing from TCRdb's copy, which holds only in-frame ones; the method was immunoSEQ multiplex PCR. The sample lists about 100,000 clones, about 85% occurring once. This TCR was sampled from a young man in good health. The chain has TRBV2 and TRBJ2-3; D assignment may be TRBD1 or TRBD2 (5 bases each). The material sequenced was blood. CDR3 protein: CASRGEPDTQYF. CDR3 nucleotide sequence: TGTGCCAGCAGAGGGGAGCCAGATACGCAGTATTTT. The variable domain in full, completed from reference TRBV2 and TRBJ2-3, reads EPEVTQTPSHQVTQMGQEVILRCVPISNHLYFYWYRQILGQKVEFLVSFYNNEISEKSEIFDDQFSVERPDGSNFTLKIRSTKLEDSAMYFCASRGEPDTQYFGPGTRLTVL.